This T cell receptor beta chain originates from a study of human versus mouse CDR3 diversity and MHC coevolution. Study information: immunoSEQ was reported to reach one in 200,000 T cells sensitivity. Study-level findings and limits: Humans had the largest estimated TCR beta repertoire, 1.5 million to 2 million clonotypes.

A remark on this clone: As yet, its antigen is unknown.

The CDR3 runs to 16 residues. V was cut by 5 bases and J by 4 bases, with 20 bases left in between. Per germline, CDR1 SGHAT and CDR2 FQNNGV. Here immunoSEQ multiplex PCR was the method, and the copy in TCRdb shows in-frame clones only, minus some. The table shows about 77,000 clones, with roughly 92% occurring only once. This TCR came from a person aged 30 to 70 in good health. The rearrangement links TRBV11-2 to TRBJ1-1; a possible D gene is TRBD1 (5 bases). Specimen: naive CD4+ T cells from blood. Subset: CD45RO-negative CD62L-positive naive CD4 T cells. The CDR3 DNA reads TGTGCCAGCAGCCAAACTCGACAGTTTTCCGCCACTGAAGCTTTCTTT. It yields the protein CASSQTRQFSATEAFF. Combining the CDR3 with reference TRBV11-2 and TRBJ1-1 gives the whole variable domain EAGVAQSPRYKIIEKRQSVAFWCNPISGHATLYWYQQILGQGPKLLIQFQNNGVVDDSQLPKDRFSAERLKGVDSTLKIQPAKLEDSAVYLCASSQTRQFSATEAFFGQGTRLTVV.